One sample yielded the 8 T cell receptor beta chains listed below, sequenced in a study of T-cell reconstitution after alpha-beta-depleted transplantation in children. Preparation of the TCRbeta library was carried out with unique molecular identifiers. TCRdb independently ran MiXCR on the PCR reads; one entry per CDR3 protein. The sample gives 300,000 to 400,000 distinct CDR3 sequences, roughly 14% of which show up once; 4.3% is in the top ten. The material sequenced was PBMCs, taken from the stem cell graft. The source of these receptors is a human donor who donated a stem cell graft to a child with Fanconi anemia.

The table lists this clonotype with many counts. The V call is TRBV5-1, the J call TRBJ1-1; D is possibly TRBD1 (5 bases). Trimming left V 1 base short and J 0 bases short, with 13 bases between. This CDR3 region has 16 residues. The V gene's germline CDR1 is SGHRS and CDR2 YFSETQ. CDR3 in amino acids: CASSLKQGGMNTEAFF. The CDR3 DNA sequence: TGCGCCAGCAGCTTGAAGCAGGGAGGGATGAACACTGAAGCTTTCTTT.

The chain uses TRBV10-3 and TRBJ2-7; 9 bases line up with TRBD1. Trimming took 4 bases from V and 1 from J; bases not matched to a gene: 2. This CDR3 spans 14 amino acids. Germline lookup yields CDR1 ENHRY and CDR2 SYGVKD. The CDR3 loop reads CAISAGTGSYEQYF. The CDR3, as DNA: TGTGCCATCAGTGCCGGGACAGGGTCCTACGAGCAGTACTTC.

The V gene is TRBV20-1, the J gene TRBJ2-7; D unclear. Trimming stripped 7 bases from V and 6 bases from J, with 22 bases between. Per the germline V gene, CDR1 is DFQATT and CDR2 is SNEGSKA (reference sequence). The CDR3 is 14 residues long. In nucleotides, the CDR3 is TGCAGTGTTTTTGACCCGGCTGGTTTCGGCGAGCAGTACTTC. Its protein product is CSVFDPAGFGEQYF.

This chain links TRBV9 with TRBJ1-4; D call uncertain. This CDR3 region has 14 residues. Between the trimmed V and J ends, which lost 0 bases and 8 bases, there was a span of 11 bases. Germline V CDR1 and CDR2: SGDLS, YYNGEE. CDR3 DNA sequence: TGTGCCAGCAGCGTAGGGGCCGGGGAAGAAAAACTGTTTTTT. This sequence encodes CASSVGAGEEKLFF.

The V call is TRBV4-3, the J call TRBJ1-2, with 8 bases lining up with TRBD1. The germline gives CDR1 LGHNA, CDR2 YSLEER. This CDR3 is built from 15 residues. Trimming at V came to 3 bases and at J to 8 bases, leaving 11 bases not matched to a gene. The CDR3 reads CASSQRQQGDWGYTF. In DNA form, the CDR3 reads TGCGCCAGCAGCCAGCGCCAACAGGGGGACTGGGGCTACACCTTC.

The gene calls are TRBV29-1 and TRBJ2-3; 8 bases match TRBD1. J was trimmed by 2 bases and V by 6 bases; bases with no gene match: 4. The CDR3 is 13 amino acids. CDR1 and CDR2 (germline): SQVTM, ANQGSEA. CDR3 DNA: TGCAGCGTGGGACAGGTGACCACAGATACGCAGTATTTT. Translated, it gives CSVGQVTTDTQYF.

This clonotype occurred many times. The J gene is TRBJ2-5, the V gene TRBV19; 7 positions match TRBD1. With V trimmed by 6 bases and J by 2 bases, 6 bases remained unmatched. Germline V CDR1 and CDR2: LNHDA, SQIVND (reference sequence). This CDR3 has 14 residues. The DNA of the CDR3 is TGTGCCAGTAGCAGGGACAGTCGGCAAGAGACCCAGTACTTC. It encodes CASSRDSRQETQYF.

The V gene is TRBV24-1, the J gene TRBJ2-2; TRBD2 matches 11 bases. The germline V gene has CDR1 KGHDR and CDR2 SFDVKD. This CDR3 contains 18 residues. Trimming at V came to 2 bases and at J to 4 bases, leaving 8 bases not matched to a gene. In DNA form, the CDR3 reads TGTGCCACCAGTGATTCCTATAGCGGGGGGGCCGTCACCGGGGAGCTGTTTTTT. This translates into CATSDSYSGGAVTGELFF.